This record looks at one TCR beta chain sequence and its context. Its target is not known. The data were taken from a study of cytomegalovirus exposure and HLA in healthy donors. PCR used 60 Vbeta primers and 13 Jbeta primers. Clones were read by immunoSEQ multiplex PCR, and TCRdb kept only the in-frame ones, dropping some. The table includes almost 200,000 clones, approximately 85% detected once. V lost 5 bases and J lost 10; bases outside the gene matches: 13. Looked up from germline, CDR1 is LNHDA and CDR2 is SQIVND (reference sequence). This CDR3 spans 15 amino acids. Overall study results and limits: Both high specificity and high sensitivity reportedly marked the classifier's diagnosis of cytomegalovirus status. Apparent HLA restriction characterized most CMV-associated TCR beta chains in a later analysis.

Nominal health characterized the donors when sampled, though unrecorded immune exposures were likely. The chain uses TRBV19 and TRBJ2-1; 8 bases map to TRBD2. This TCR was recovered from a woman aged 45-60 years in good health and CMV-seronegative. The sample consisted of PBMCs. The CDR3 protein is CASSLLAALQKEQFF. The CDR3 DNA reads TGTGCCAGTAGTCTACTAGCGGCCCTTCAAAAAGAGCAGTTCTTC.